This TCR beta chain was recorded in a study of long-term antiretroviral therapy in people with HIV. Whole-study results and caveats: Collection spanned 2004 to 2017; ART regimens may be less effective than current ones. HIV repertoires showed narrower CDR3 length ranges than controls.

Sequencing used immunoSEQ v3.0 at survey level. Only in-frame clones appear in the TCRdb table, and some are missing; sequencing was by immunoSEQ multiplex PCR. The table lists 10,000 to 11,000 clones, approximately 85% of them singletons, with 18% in the top ten. This clone appeared once. Its antigen is not identified. Trimming cost V 3 bases and J 3 bases, with 14 bases left between them. The CDR3 consists of 15 residues. Looked up from germline, CDR1 is SNHLY and CDR2 is FYNNEI. The rearrangement uses TRBV2 and TRBJ1-1, with no clear D. The specimen was unsorted PBMCs, collected 1.8 years after starting antiretroviral therapy. This TCR derives from a man aged 40-49 years with HIV. The CDR3 DNA is TGTGCCAGCAGTGATCAGAGGAGTACGGACACTGAAGCTTTCTTT. This gives the protein CASSDQRSTDTEAFF.